The 15 T cell receptor beta chains below were found in one sample sequenced in a study of blood T cells in healthy people across ages. For the second PCR, which ran for about 7 to 11 cycles, a sample-barcoded 5' primer and a J-beta primer mix were used. TCRdb used MiXCR to reprocess the 5' RACE reads, holding one entry per CDR3 protein. Of about 930,000 distinct CDR3 sequences listed, under 35% were seen once; the top ten hold about a tenth. These data also featured in a second study, about T cells of mothers and their children.

Sequencing was carried out using blood. These receptors were collected from a middle-aged woman in good health.

This rearrangement joins TRBV29-1 to TRBJ2-7; TRBD1 matches 7 bases. The CDR3 loop spans 14 amino acids. V was pared by 0 bases and J by 4 bases, with 6 bases of the junction left unmatched. Germline assignment: CDR1 SQVTM and CDR2 ANQGSEA. CDR3 DNA sequence: TGCAGCGTTGAAGAGACAGGGCAAGAGTACGAGCAGTACTTC. Translating it yields CSVEETGQEYEQYF.

Here the CDR3 reads CATSREGGSTQYF. In nucleotides, the CDR3 is TGTGCCACCAGCAGGGAAGGGGGATCTACGCAGTATTTT. The chain uses TRBV15 and TRBJ2-3; a possible D gene is TRBD1 (6 bases). This CDR3 comprises 13 residues. V was shortened by 3 bases and J by 8 bases, with 12 bases between the two germline ends. Germline V CDR1 and CDR2: LNHNV, YYDKDF (reference sequence).

This clonotype was detected only a few times. The rearrangement uses TRBV12-3 or TRBV12-4 and TRBJ2-5, with TRBD1 matching 8 bases. V lost 5 bases and J lost 6; bases outside the gene matches: 8. The CDR3 totals 14 residues. The CDR3 sequence: CASSPDGTGKTQYF. For the CDR3, the DNA is TGTGCCAGCAGTCCAGACGGGACAGGAAAGACCCAGTACTTC.

This clonotype has a handful of counts. This chain joins TRBV7-9 and TRBJ2-1, with D possibly TRBD2 on 5 matching bases. CDR3 length equals 16 residues. V was shortened by 1 base and J by 2 bases, with 12 bases between the two germline ends. The germline V gene encodes CDR1 SEHNR and CDR2 FQNEAQ (reference sequence). CDR3 bases: TGTGCCAGCAGCTTAGGGGCGGGTCGCACCTACAATGAGCAGTTCTTC. It yields the protein CASSLGAGRTYNEQFF. Together with reference TRBV7-9 and TRBJ2-1, the CDR3 gives the full variable domain: DTGVSQNPRHKITKRGQNVTFRCDPISEHNRLYWYRQTLGQGPEFLTYFQNEAQLEKSRLLSDRFSAERPKGSFSTLEIQRTEQGDSAMYLCASSLGAGRTYNEQFFGPGTRLTVL.

This clonotype has only a few counts. This chain joins TRBV11-2 and TRBJ1-3; tentative D call: TRBD1 (5 bases). Germline loops: CDR1 SGHAT, CDR2 FQNNGV. Trimming took 5 bases from V and 7 from J, leaving 18 bases between them. The length of the CDR3 is 15 residues. The CDR3 DNA is TGTGCCAGCAGCCGGAGATCAGGGATCCCCAACACCATATATTTT. Its translation: CASSRRSGIPNTIYF.

This chain joins TRBV6-5 and TRBJ1-2; D remains unclear. Germline CDR1 is MNHEY and CDR2 is SVGAGI. This CDR3 spans 13 amino acids. Trimming removed 2 bases from V and 8 bases from J, with 12 bases in between. The CDR3, as DNA: TGTGCCAGCAGTTACACCAGCGGCCAAGGCTACACCTTC. As protein: CASSYTSGQGYTF.

The CDR3 is CASFEGTDTQYF. CDR3 sequence (DNA): TGCGCCAGCTTTGAGGGCACAGATACGCAGTATTTT. The chain joins TRBV5-1 to TRBJ2-3; D remains unclear. The CDR3 totals 12 residues. In germline, CDR1 is SGHRS, CDR2 YFSETQ. Deletions cut 7 bases from V and 1 base from J, with 7 bases between.

In the case of this clonotype: The conserved phenylalanine or tryptophan normally closing the CDR3 is absent here, so this likely arose from a read error. V and J are TRBV29-1 and TRBJ2-1; D is unclear. The CDR3 has 11 residues. Trimming removed 3 bases at V and 3 bases at J, with 3 bases between. In germline, CDR1 is SQVTM, CDR2 ANQGSEA. This CDR3 is CSVDLYNEQFL. The DNA for the CDR3 is TGCAGCGTTGACCTCTACAATGAGCAGTTCTTA.

The chain is built from TRBV6-5 and TRBJ1-3, with TRBD1 identical over 8 bases. The germline CDR1 and CDR2 sequences are MNHEY and SVGAGI. After removal of 5 bases from V and 3 bases from J, the junction contained 6 bases not matched to a gene. The CDR3 is made up of 15 amino acids. The CDR3 spells CASSPGGYSGNTIYF. CDR3 coding DNA: TGTGCCAGCAGTCCAGGGGGCTATAGTGGAAACACCATATATTTT.

Many counts were recorded for this clonotype. The chain links TRBV5-1 to TRBJ2-6, with 7 positions matching TRBD1. J gave up 4 bases and V 0 bases, and 10 bases lay outside the gene matches. The CDR3 runs 18 residues. Germline V CDR1 and CDR2: SGHRS, YFSETQ. The CDR3 is CASSLGGQDPSGANVLTF. As DNA, the CDR3 is TGCGCCAGCAGCTTGGGTGGACAGGATCCTTCCGGGGCCAACGTCCTGACTTTC.

This chain connects TRBV9 to TRBJ2-4, with D perhaps matching TRBD1 (5 bases). Trimming pared 1 base from V and 13 bases from J, leaving 18 bases between. Germline loops: CDR1 SGDLS, CDR2 YYNGEE. The CDR3 is made up of 14 amino acids. DNA for the CDR3: TGTGCCAGCAGCGTATTCGACAGCTACAATGAGCAGTACTTC. It codes for CASSVFDSYNEQYF.

The table lists this clonotype with many counts. The V and J genes are TRBV7-2 and TRBJ2-7; 7 bases agree with TRBD1. CDR3 size: 17 residues. The germline V gene encodes CDR1 SGHTA and CDR2 FQGNSA. V gave up 5 bases and J gave up 1 base; unmatched junction bases: 14. The CDR3 DNA is TGTGCCAGCAGCGGACAGAGGGGGCGGCTCCCATCCTACGAGCAGTACTTC. Translating it yields CASSGQRGRLPSYEQYF.

The table lists this clonotype with many counts. This chain uses TRBV5-5 with TRBJ2-5, with D unresolved. V gave up 0 bases and J gave up 0 bases, with 9 bases separating them. This CDR3 region has 15 residues. Germline values: CDR1 SGHKS, CDR2 YYEKEE (reference sequence). This CDR3 reads CASSLEQEYQETQYF. The DNA for the CDR3 is TGTGCCAGCAGCTTGGAGCAGGAGTACCAAGAGACCCAGTACTTC.

V and J are TRBV20-1 and TRBJ2-7, with D perhaps TRBD1 (5 bases). This CDR3 contains 13 residues. Germline CDR1 and CDR2: DFQATT and SNEGSKA (reference sequence). Trimming cost V 2 bases and J 7 bases, with 15 bases left between them. Written as DNA, the CDR3 is TGCAGTGCTAGACAGGGCAACCGTGAGGAGCAGTACTTC. Encoded protein: CSARQGNREEQYF.

The chain carries TRBV5-5 and TRBJ1-4; a possible D gene is TRBD1 (6 bases). The V end lost 6 bases, the J end lost 6 bases, and 18 bases lay between the germline ends. CDR1 and CDR2 (germline): SGHKS, YYEKEE (reference sequence). The CDR3 runs to 15 residues. Written as DNA, the CDR3 is TGTGCCAGCAATCGACGGTGGGGGGCAGATGAAAAACTGTTTTTT. This gives the protein CASNRRWGADEKLFF.